Listed below are T cell receptor beta chains from one sample, sequenced in a study of OX40 agonist ivuxolimab in advanced cancers. Clones were sequenced by immunoSEQ multiplex PCR, and TCRdb holds only the in-frame ones, with some missing. This table holds around 90,000 clones, around 90% found once. The sample was CD4+ or CD8+ T cells sorted from blood, taken in a trial of the OX40 agonist ivuxolimab. These receptors all come from an adult with an advanced solid tumor such as melanoma, head and neck, liver or kidney cancer. CDR3s include the opening cysteine and the closing phenylalanine or tryptophan. The D gene is left open where the match is weak.

CASAGQTPPEQYF | TGTGCCAGCGCGGGACAGACCCCCCCCGAGCAGTACTTC | TRBV25-1 | . | TRBJ2-7
CASSPRQGKAEAFF | TGTGCCAGCTCACCACGACAGGGAAAGGCTGAAGCTTTCTTT | TRBV18 | TRBD1 | TRBJ1-1
CASSELSSYNEQFF | TGCGCCAGCAGTGAGTTAAGCTCCTACAATGAGCAGTTCTTC | TRBV5-1 | . | TRBJ2-1
CASSTGTSGYEQYF | TGTGCCAGTAGTACTGGGACTAGCGGTTACGAGCAGTACTTC | TRBV19 | TRBD2 | TRBJ2-7
CASSFGGSSYNEQFF | TGCGCCAGCAGCTTTGGCGGGAGCTCCTACAATGAGCAGTTCTTC | TRBV5-1 | TRBD2 | TRBJ2-1
CASSSGAHRSPYEQYF | TGTGCCAGTAGTTCCGGTGCTCACCGCTCCCCTTACGAGCAGTACTTC | TRBV19 | . | TRBJ2-7
CASSQVLTGRQYF | TGCGCCAGCAGCCAAGTCCTTACAGGGCGGCAGTACTTC | TRBV4-3 | . | TRBJ2-7
CASSSTGAGETQYF | TGTGCCAGCAGTTCAACAGGGGCAGGAGAGACCCAGTACTTC | TRBV28 | TRBD1 | TRBJ2-5
CASSQDVGRGANQPQHF | TGCGCCAGCAGCCAAGATGTGGGCAGGGGCGCCAATCAGCCCCAGCATTTT | TRBV4-1 | . | TRBJ1-5
CSVGERREVTEAFF | TGCAGCGTGGGAGAACGACGGGAGGTAACTGAAGCTTTCTTT | TRBV29-1 | . | TRBJ1-1
CASSLRGRGLPQHF | TGTGCCAGCAGTCTTAGGGGGCGAGGATTACCCCAGCATTTT | TRBV27 | TRBD1 | TRBJ1-5
CASSLDRGLPNSPLHF | TGTGCCAGCAGCTTAGATCGAGGGTTACCGAATTCACCCCTCCACTTT | TRBV11-2 | . | TRBJ1-6
CASSDLQGNEQFF | TGTGCCAGCAGTGACCTACAGGGGAATGAGCAGTTCTTC | TRBV6-4 | TRBD1 | TRBJ2-1
CASSPTGGGNQPQHF | TGTGCCAGCAGTCCGACAGGGGGAGGCAATCAGCCCCAGCATTTT | TRBV28 | TRBD1 | TRBJ1-5
CASRRTGTSSNEQFF | TGTGCCAGCAGGCGGACCGGGACTAGTAGCAATGAGCAGTTCTTC | TRBV6-5 | TRBD2 | TRBJ2-1
CASSLEGQYLYSNQPQHF | TGTGCCAGCAGCTTGGAGGGACAGTACCTATATAGCAATCAGCCCCAGCATTTT | TRBV5-5 | TRBD1 | TRBJ1-5
CASSPPSGREGDTQYF | TGTGCCAGCAGCCCCCCTAGCGGGAGAGAGGGAGATACGCAGTATTTT | TRBV7-9 | TRBD2 | TRBJ2-3
CASSLAGDTQYF | TGTGCCAGCAGTTTGGCGGGAGATACGCAGTATTTT | TRBV27 | . | TRBJ2-3
CASSDMTAREKLFF | TGCGCCAGCAGCGATATGACAGCCCGTGAAAAACTGTTTTTT | TRBV5-1 | . | TRBJ1-4
CASSFSKADWTYEQYF | TGTGCCAGCAGCTTCTCCAAAGCGGATTGGACCTACGAGCAGTACTTC | TRBV7-9 | . | TRBJ2-7
CASSLSGRAQNEQFF | TGTGCCAGCAGCCTTAGCGGGAGGGCCCAAAATGAGCAGTTCTTC | TRBV7-9 | TRBD2 | TRBJ2-1
CASSYRDRGSQYF | TGTGCCAGCAGCTATAGGGACAGGGGGTCCCAGTACTTC | TRBV5-4 | TRBD1 | TRBJ2-5
CASSPQGGGEQYF | TGTGCCAGTAGCCCACAGGGCGGGGGCGAGCAGTACTTC | TRBV19 | . | TRBJ2-7
CAISVDYRPRYEQFF | TGTGCCATCAGTGTGGACTACCGTCCTAGGTATGAGCAGTTCTTC | TRBV10-3 | . | TRBJ2-1
CASSIGSETQYF | TGTGCCAGTAGTATAGGGTCGGAGACCCAGTACTTC | TRBV19 | . | TRBJ2-5
CASREEPTEAFF | TGTGCCAGCAGGGAAGAGCCCACTGAAGCTTTCTTT | TRBV2 | . | TRBJ1-1
CASSFRGLDEKLFF | TGTGCCAGCAGCTTCAGGGGGCTTGATGAAAAACTGTTTTTT | TRBV5-5 | TRBD1 | TRBJ1-4
CASSTPSDGWSSYNEQFF | TGTGCCAGTAGTACCCCTTCGGACGGTTGGAGCTCCTACAATGAGCAGTTCTTC | TRBV19 | . | TRBJ2-1
CASSPGDPRYDEAFF | TGTGCCAGCAGCCCCGGGGACCCCAGGTACGATGAAGCTTTCTTT | TRBV5-4 | . | TRBJ1-1
CAWSVMGQTYEQYF | TGTGCCTGGAGTGTTATGGGACAGACCTACGAGCAGTACTTC | TRBV30 | TRBD1 | TRBJ2-7
CASSSLSPGTSGTSSTDTQYF | TGTGCCAGCAGCTCACTTAGTCCCGGGACTAGCGGGACCTCTAGCACAGATACGCAGTATTTT | TRBV7-8 | TRBD2 | TRBJ2-3
CASSLSGARLPNYGYTF | TGTGCCAGCAGCTTATCAGGGGCGCGTTTACCTAACTATGGCTACACCTTC | TRBV11-3 | . | TRBJ1-2
CASSHAMGESPYNEQFF | TGTGCCAGCAGTCACGCCATGGGGGAGTCTCCCTACAATGAGCAGTTCTTC | TRBV7-9 | . | TRBJ2-1